What follows is one TCR beta chain and its context. The sample belongs to a study of blood T cell repertoires in COVID-19. The repertoire was sequenced with immunoSEQ multiplex PCR; TCRdb's copy has only in-frame clones and lacks some. This sample has roughly 130,000 clones, with around 80% found just once. The CDR3 covers 15 residues. Trimming stripped 4 bases from V and 7 bases from J, with 14 bases between. Germline V lookup: CDR1 SEHNR, CDR2 FQNEAQ (reference sequence). Sequenced: peripheral blood. The TCR originated in a man aged 65 to 85 with acute or convalescent COVID-19. The chain joins TRBV7-9 to TRBJ1-6; the D gene is possibly TRBD1 (6 bases). CDR3 in DNA: TGTGCCAGCAGCTCAAGCGGACAGCCAAATTCACCCCTCCACTTT. This translates into CASSSSGQPNSPLHF.